The next 16 T cell receptor beta chains were all read from a single sample in a study of blood T cells in healthy people across ages. A second PCR of 7 to 11 cycles used a sample-barcoded 5' primer and a J-beta primer mix. TCRdb used MiXCR to reprocess the 5' RACE reads, holding one entry per CDR3 protein. The sample includes approximately 730,000 distinct CDR3 sequences, roughly 44% of them seen just once. The sequenced sample was blood. These receptors all come from a woman in her fifties or sixties in good health.

V usage is TRBV29-1 and J usage is TRBJ1-4; 10 positions agree with TRBD1. The germline V gene encodes CDR1 SQVTM and CDR2 ANQGSEA. J gave up 4 bases and V 4 bases, and 3 bases lay outside the gene matches. This CDR3 has 14 amino acids. Here the CDR3 reads CSVGGQGVNEKLFF. The CDR3 DNA reads TGCAGCGTTGGCGGACAGGGGGTTAATGAAAAACTGTTTTTT.

A word on this clonotype: This clone may be a read error of a much larger clone one base away. The CDR3 DNA is TGCAGTGCTAGAGGGTCCGTTCGTGGGGGCTGGCCCCGCACAGATACGCAGTATTTT. Protein: CSARGSVRGGWPRTDTQYF. This chain connects TRBV20-1 to TRBJ2-3, with D perhaps TRBD1 (6 bases). The V gene lost 1 base and the J gene lost 1 base, with 24 bases spanning the gap. The CDR3 is 19 amino acids. Germline V CDR1 and CDR2: DFQATT, SNEGSKA (reference sequence).

Regarding this clonotype: One base away lies a much larger clone, so this may be a sequencing read error. The gene calls are TRBV12-3 or TRBV12-4 and TRBJ2-5, with D possibly called TRBD1 or TRBD2 (5 bases each). The CDR3 has 12 residues. V was cut by 6 bases and J by 13 bases, with 18 bases left in between. As DNA, the CDR3 is TGTGCCAGCAGCCCCGACCTGGGGGACCGGTACTTC. It is translated as CASSPDLGDRYF.

The chain recombines TRBV29-1 with TRBJ2-7, with 7 bases matching TRBD1. CDR3 length: 14 amino acids. Germline lookup yields CDR1 SQVTM and CDR2 ANQGSEA. The junction had 10 bases not matched to a gene; V was cut back by 7 bases and J by 1 base. This CDR3 reads CSAERTGGSYEQYF. DNA for the CDR3: TGCAGCGCCGAACGGACAGGCGGGTCCTACGAGCAGTACTTC.

This sequence joins TRBV27 and TRBJ2-1; D gene unclear. V was shortened by 8 bases and J by 7 bases, with 9 bases between the two germline ends. Germline CDR1 is MNHEY and CDR2 is SMNVEV (reference sequence). This CDR3 contains 11 residues. CDR3 in amino acids: CASRVGNEQFF. In DNA form, the CDR3 reads TGTGCCAGCCGAGTTGGGAATGAGCAGTTCTTC.

The V gene is TRBV10-3, the J gene TRBJ2-7; 7 positions match TRBD1. V shed 6 bases and J 3 bases; nucleotides not matched to a gene: 8. Germline values: CDR1 ENHRY, CDR2 SYGVKD. The CDR3 consists of 14 residues. The CDR3 sequence: CAIRPGTAFYEQYF. The CDR3 DNA reads TGTGCCATCAGACCCGGGACAGCCTTCTACGAGCAGTACTTC.

The rearrangement joins TRBV7-2 to TRBJ1-6; 8 nucleotides match TRBD1. CDR1 is SGHTA and CDR2 is FQGNSA in the germline V gene. V gave up 1 base and J gave up 5 bases; unmatched junction bases: 4. This CDR3 has 16 amino acids. CDR3 DNA: TGTGCCAGCAGCTTAGATGGGACAGGACATAATTCACCCCTCCACTTT. It yields the protein CASSLDGTGHNSPLHF.

This chain links TRBV3-1 with TRBJ2-3; 10 nucleotides align to TRBD2. This CDR3 region has 17 residues. Germline trimming cut 0 bases from V and 3 bases from J; bases unmatched to any gene: 6. Germline CDR1 LGHDT, CDR2 YNNKEL (reference sequence). CDR3 bases: TGTGCCAGCAGCCAAGATTCCGGGACTAGCGCGACAGATACGCAGTATTTT. Translated, it gives CASSQDSGTSATDTQYF.

The chain carries TRBV6-1 and TRBJ1-1, with D unresolved. The CDR3 runs 12 residues. Trimming pared 6 bases from V and 6 bases from J, leaving 11 bases between. CDR1 and CDR2 from the germline V gene are MNHNS and SASEGT. CDR3 bases: TGTGCCAGCAGCCACCGGACCCCTGAAGCTTTCTTT. It specifies CASSHRTPEAFF.

The chain employs TRBV6-1 and TRBJ2-5; 8 nucleotides align to TRBD1. Losses at the gene ends were 5 bases for V and 11 bases for J; bases not matched to a gene: 13. CDR3 length: 14 amino acids. CDR1 is MNHNS, CDR2 SASEGT, per germline. DNA for the CDR3: TGTGCCAGCAGTCCCCAGACAGGGGACAATGAGCAGTACTTC. It is translated as CASSPQTGDNEQYF.

The chain employs TRBV27 and TRBJ2-6; D not certain. V dropped 5 bases and J dropped 4 bases, with 9 bases sitting between them. CDR3 length: 14 residues. Germline V gene data show CDR1 as MNHEY and CDR2 as SMNVEV (reference sequence). CDR3 in amino acids: CASSVRLGANVLTF. CDR3 in DNA: TGTGCCAGCAGTGTTAGGTTAGGGGCCAACGTCCTGACTTTC.

The rearrangement links TRBV20-1 to TRBJ2-1, with TRBD2 as a possible D gene (6 bases). Germline V gene sequence: CDR1 DFQATT, CDR2 SNEGSKA (reference sequence). The CDR3 has 13 amino acids. Trimming cost V 3 bases and J 8 bases, with 14 bases left between them. The CDR3 nucleotides read TGCAGTGCTAGGGGACTTGTAGGGCATGAGCAGTTCTTC. It encodes CSARGLVGHEQFF.

The rearrangement joins TRBV24-1 to TRBJ1-5, with D maybe TRBD1 (5 bases). The V end lost 4 bases, the J end lost 4 bases, and 13 bases lay between the germline ends. Germline lookup yields CDR1 KGHDR and CDR2 SFDVKD. The CDR3 sequence is 15 residues long. CDR3 nucleotides: TGTGCCACCAGTGAATCCGGGGGTGGGAATCAGCCCCAGCATTTT. This translates into CATSESGGGNQPQHF.

This clonotype was seen a handful of times. The chain is built from TRBV6-2 or TRBV6-3 and TRBJ2-3; 10 bases align to TRBD2. Germline V lookup: CDR1 MNHEY, CDR2 SVGEGT. J lost 0 bases, V lost 2 bases, and 8 bases had no gene match. The CDR3 is 18 amino acids. In DNA, the CDR3 is TGTGCCAGCAGTTACGTCCTAGCGGGAGCAGGAAGCACAGATACGCAGTATTTT. It encodes CASSYVLAGAGSTDTQYF.

The sample holds many counts of this clonotype. The chain employs TRBV29-1 and TRBJ2-1; 9 positions match TRBD2. From germline, CDR1 is SQVTM and CDR2 ANQGSEA. The CDR3 covers 16 residues. J lost 3 bases, V lost 6 bases, and 12 bases had no gene match. The CDR3 sequence is CSVGSGTSGYYNEQFF. Here the CDR3 DNA reads TGCAGCGTCGGTTCCGGTACTAGCGGGTACTACAATGAGCAGTTCTTC.

This clonotype was found a few times. The chain uses TRBV10-3 and TRBJ1-1; 7 bases fit TRBD1. The CDR3 extends over 15 amino acids. V lost 4 bases to trimming and J lost 0 bases; unmatched junction nucleotides: 5. Per the germline V gene, CDR1 is ENHRY and CDR2 is SYGVKD. CDR3 sequence: CAISGLQGMNTEAFF. Written as DNA, the CDR3 is TGTGCCATCAGTGGATTACAGGGGATGAACACTGAAGCTTTCTTT.